This T cell receptor beta chain was sequenced during a study of vaccination and CD4 T cells after COVID-19. Study context: Cells were stimulated with overlapping spike peptides from SARS-CoV-2, HCoV-NL63, HCoV-OC43 and HCoV-229E.

There are a few counts of this clonotype. Its antigen is not identified. The Oncomine TCR Beta short-read assay was applied to DNA of cultured CD4+ T cells. Someone extracted genomic DNA from cultured CD4+ T cells. One entry per CDR3 protein results from TCRdb running MiXCR on the PCR reads. The repertoire holds about 15,000 distinct CDR3 sequences, with approximately 60% as singletons. The sample's treatment: roughly 11-day PBMC culture with coronavirus spike peptide pools or control peptides (ViraFEST assay). Trimming removed 5 bases at V and 4 bases at J, with 8 bases between. The CDR3 runs 11 residues. Germline V gene sequence: CDR1 GTSNPN, CDR2 SVGIG (reference sequence).

The TCR was taken from a human donor who had recovered from COVID-19. The sequenced sample consisted of CD4+ T cells from blood, cultured in vitro. The V and J genes are TRBV30 and TRBJ1-2, with D uncertain. As DNA, the CDR3 is TGTGCCTGGGGTGGTGGCTATGGCTACACCTTC. Translating it yields CAWGGGYGYTF.